The 22 T cell receptor beta chains reported below all come from one sample, sequenced in a study of control samples from healthy donors and cancer patients. The data were produced by immunoSEQ multiplex PCR, yet TCRdb's version contains in-frame clones alone and is incomplete. The sample consists of more than 100,000 clones, over 85% of them appearing once. Source material: PBMCs. Source of these receptors: a man between 50 and 59 years old with head and neck cancer.

The V and J genes are TRBV27 and TRBJ2-2; 10 nucleotides line up with TRBD1. The CDR3 runs to 15 residues. The V and J ends lost 3 bases and 4 bases, in that order; junction bases with no gene match: 2. The germline V gene encodes CDR1 MNHEY and CDR2 SMNVEV (reference sequence). The CDR3 loop is CASSFGTGATGELFF. Here the CDR3 DNA reads TGTGCCAGCAGTTTCGGGACAGGGGCCACCGGGGAGCTGTTTTTT.

In this sample, this clone turned up a few times. The rearrangement joins TRBV7-2 to TRBJ1-1; TRBD1 might be the D (6 bases). The CDR3 is 14 residues long. Trimming left V 4 bases short and J 1 base short, with 10 bases between. CDR1 is SGHTA, CDR2 FQGNSA, per germline. For the CDR3, the DNA is TGTGCCAGCAGCTATCTACAGGGGAACACTGAAGCTTTCTTT. Protein sequence: CASSYLQGNTEAFF.

The chain is built from TRBV4-2 and TRBJ1-2, with 8 bases lining up with TRBD1. This CDR3 region has 20 residues. Germline values: CDR1 LGHNA, CDR2 YNFKEQ. V shed 0 bases and J 2 bases; nucleotides not matched to a gene: 17. The CDR3 sequence is CASSQDRERQGWNANYGYTF. The CDR3 nucleotides are TGTGCCAGCAGCCAAGATAGGGAGAGACAGGGGTGGAATGCAAACTATGGCTACACCTTC.

The chain carries TRBV24-1 and TRBJ2-1; 9 bases are a match to TRBD2. The germline V gene has CDR1 KGHDR and CDR2 SFDVKD. With 3 bases clipped from V and 2 bases from J, the junction kept 4 bases outside the gene matches. The CDR3 extends over 16 amino acids. CDR3 loop: CATSDETSGTYNEQFF. For the CDR3, the DNA is TGTGCCACCAGTGATGAGACTAGCGGAACCTACAATGAGCAGTTCTTC.

The V call is TRBV30, the J call TRBJ2-3; D call uncertain. Per germline, CDR1 GTSNPN and CDR2 SVGIG (reference sequence). CDR3 length equals 14 residues. The V and J ends lost 1 base and 1 base respectively, with 9 bases between them. The CDR3 DNA reads as TGTGCCTGGAGTGACACCGCGGGCACAGATACGCAGTATTTT. Translated: CAWSDTAGTDTQYF.

For the CDR3, the DNA is TGTGCCAGCAGCTTGGCTGCCACCTTGAACACCGGGGAGCTGTTTTTT. Translating gives CASSLAATLNTGELFF. The chain employs TRBV5-8 and TRBJ2-2; D ambiguous. This CDR3 comprises 16 residues. V dropped 0 bases and J dropped 1 base, with 10 bases sitting between them. Germline-derived CDR1 and CDR2 are SGHTS and YDEGEE.

The chain combines TRBV9 with TRBJ2-7; D call uncertain. Per germline, CDR1 SGDLS and CDR2 YYNGEE. Trimming pared 1 base from V and 2 bases from J, leaving 13 bases between. The CDR3 spans 15 residues. CDR3 region: CASSVNTEPTYEQYF. The DNA of the CDR3 is TGTGCCAGCAGCGTAAACACAGAACCAACCTACGAGCAGTACTTC.

This clone was seen only a few times. J is TRBJ1-2 and V is TRBV28; 9 positions match TRBD1. CDR1 MDHEN and CDR2 SYDVKM come from the germline V gene. The V gene end was trimmed by 5 bases and the J gene end by 8 bases; junction bases not matched to a gene: 3. This CDR3 comprises 12 residues. CDR3: CASSLGTGGYTF. CDR3 nucleotide sequence: TGTGCCAGCAGTCTCGGGACAGGGGGCTACACCTTC.

The CDR3 loop reads CASSQGGLAGGDEQFF. Here the CDR3 DNA reads TGTGCCAGCAGCCAAGGTGGACTAGCGGGAGGGGATGAGCAGTTCTTC. The chain has TRBV4-2 and TRBJ2-1, with 15 positions matching TRBD2. Germline CDR1 LGHNA, CDR2 YNFKEQ. Trimming at V came to 1 base and at J to 8 bases, leaving 3 bases not matched to a gene. The CDR3 extends over 16 amino acids.

This clone was seen once. V usage is TRBV27 and J usage is TRBJ1-5; D is possibly TRBD1 (5 bases). Per germline, CDR1 MNHEY and CDR2 SMNVEV (reference sequence). The CDR3 extends over 15 amino acids. Trimming cost V 2 bases and J 6 bases, with 14 bases left between them. CDR3 sequence reads: CASSLRQLGGQPQHF. In DNA, the CDR3 is TGTGCCAGCAGTTTACGACAGCTGGGCGGTCAGCCCCAGCATTTT.

This chain uses TRBV27 with TRBJ2-7; TRBD1 matches 9 bases. V lost 6 bases and J lost 4; bases outside the gene matches: 7. CDR3 length equals 14 residues. In germline, CDR1 is MNHEY, CDR2 SMNVEV (reference sequence). This CDR3 is CASSPGQGGYEQYF. CDR3 nucleotide sequence: TGTGCCAGCAGCCCGGGACAGGGTGGGTACGAGCAGTACTTC.

The chain employs TRBV7-9 and TRBJ1-4; D remains ambiguous. Trimming removed 5 bases at V and 0 bases at J, with 16 bases between. The CDR3 is made up of 17 amino acids. CDR1 SEHNR and CDR2 FQNEAQ come from the germline V gene (reference sequence). In DNA form, the CDR3 reads TGTGCCAGCAGCCCCGTTCGAGGATTACCAACTAATGAAAAACTGTTTTTT. Translation gives CASSPVRGLPTNEKLFF.

This sequence joins TRBV7-9 and TRBJ1-2, with no clear D. This CDR3 has 13 residues. Germline V CDR1 and CDR2: SEHNR, FQNEAQ (reference sequence). The ends were cut back, 1 base at V and 8 bases at J, with 11 bases in the middle. CDR3 in amino acids: CASSLEEGHGYTF. The CDR3 region has the DNA TGTGCCAGCAGCTTAGAAGAAGGGCACGGCTACACCTTC.

This chain uses TRBV18 with TRBJ2-7; perhaps D is TRBD1 or TRBD2 (5 bases each). Germline CDR1 is KGHSH and CDR2 is LQKENI. CDR3 length: 13 residues. The V end lost 4 bases, the J end lost 3 bases, and 10 bases lay between the germline ends. The CDR3 sequence is CASSREGRYEQYF. CDR3 DNA sequence: TGTGCCAGCTCACGAGAGGGGCGCTACGAGCAGTACTTC.

The CDR3 DNA is TGTGCCAGCAGTTGGGACAGGGATAATGAGCAGTTCTTC. It codes for CASSWDRDNEQFF. The rearrangement joins TRBV27 to TRBJ2-1, with 9 bases that match TRBD1. Per the germline V gene, CDR1 is MNHEY and CDR2 is SMNVEV (reference sequence). The CDR3 is made up of 13 amino acids. J was trimmed by 7 bases and V by 4 bases; bases with no gene match: 2.

This clone showed up just once. The chain recombines TRBV4-2 with TRBJ2-7; D might be TRBD1 or TRBD2, each matching 5 bases. V dropped 4 bases and J dropped 6 bases, with 25 bases sitting between them. Germline-derived CDR1 and CDR2 are LGHNA and YNFKEQ. The CDR3 has 17 residues. DNA for the CDR3: TGTGCCAGCAGCCGAGGGGATCCCTGGGTCCCGTTGTCCGAGCAGTACTTC. This translates into CASSRGDPWVPLSEQYF.

The chain joins TRBV27 to TRBJ1-2; TRBD1 agrees at 9 bases. Germline loops: CDR1 MNHEY, CDR2 SMNVEV (reference sequence). V was clipped by 7 bases and J by 7 bases; unmatched bases: 16. This CDR3 spans 16 amino acids. The CDR3 spells CASTPLPRDRASGYTF. CDR3 bases: TGTGCCAGCACTCCTTTACCCCGGGACAGGGCTTCTGGCTACACCTTC.

The J gene is TRBJ2-7, the V gene TRBV28; D uncertain. Germline V gene data show CDR1 as MDHEN and CDR2 as SYDVKM. CDR3 length equals 11 residues. V was shortened by 9 bases and J by 0 bases, with 6 bases between the two germline ends. The CDR3 here is CASGDSYEQYF. The DNA of the CDR3 is TGTGCCAGTGGGGACTCCTACGAGCAGTACTTC.

The chain links TRBV28 to TRBJ2-5; the D gene is possibly TRBD2 (7 bases). Germline CDR1 and CDR2: MDHEN and SYDVKM. Trimming left V 8 bases short and J 4 bases short, with 14 bases between. The CDR3 spans 13 residues. The CDR3 coding sequence is TGTGCCAGCGCGGGGGCGGCTGTAGAGACCCAGTACTTC. Its translation is CASAGAAVETQYF.

The rearrangement links TRBV2 to TRBJ1-1; D unresolved. V lost 8 bases to trimming and J lost 2 bases, with 9 bases between them. CDR1 and CDR2 from the germline V gene are SNHLY and FYNNEI. The CDR3 contains 12 residues. CDR3 residues: CASDRLNTEAFF. For the CDR3, the DNA is TGTGCCAGCGACCGACTTAACACTGAAGCTTTCTTT. Full variable domain (rest looked up from reference TRBV2 and TRBJ1-1): EPEVTQTPSHQVTQMGQEVILRCVPISNHLYFYWYRQILGQKVEFLVSFYNNEISEKSEIFDDQFSVERPDGSNFTLKIRSTKLEDSAMYFCASDRLNTEAFFGQGTRLTVV.

This clone was seen only a few times. CDR3 coding DNA: TGTGCCAGCCGCCGGGCAGGGGGCGACGAGCAGTACTTC. Its translation is CASRRAGGDEQYF. The gene calls are TRBV18 and TRBJ2-7; 8 positions match TRBD1. The CDR3 length is 13 residues. CDR1 is KGHSH, CDR2 LQKENI, per germline. V was pared by 8 bases and J by 5 bases, with 8 bases of the junction left unmatched.

The chain employs TRBV7-8 and TRBJ2-1, with D perhaps TRBD2 (5 bases). V gave up 5 bases and J gave up 10 bases, with 12 bases separating them. This CDR3 is 12 amino acids long. CDR1 SGHVS and CDR2 FQNEAQ come from the germline V gene. The CDR3 region has the DNA TGTGCCAGCAGCCCCCCCGGGAACGAGCAGTTCTTC. Residues: CASSPPGNEQFF.